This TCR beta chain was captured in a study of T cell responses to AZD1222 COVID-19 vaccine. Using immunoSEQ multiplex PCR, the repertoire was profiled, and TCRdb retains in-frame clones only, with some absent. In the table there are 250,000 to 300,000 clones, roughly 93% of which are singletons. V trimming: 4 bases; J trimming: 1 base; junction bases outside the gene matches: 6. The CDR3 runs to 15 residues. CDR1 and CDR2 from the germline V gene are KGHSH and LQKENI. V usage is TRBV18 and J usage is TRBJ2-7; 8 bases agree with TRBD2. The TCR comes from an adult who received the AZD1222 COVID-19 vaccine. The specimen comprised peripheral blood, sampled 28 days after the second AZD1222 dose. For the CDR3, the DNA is TGTGCCAGCTCACTCAGGACGGGGGGGTCCTACGAGCAGTACTTC. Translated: CASSLRTGGSYEQYF.